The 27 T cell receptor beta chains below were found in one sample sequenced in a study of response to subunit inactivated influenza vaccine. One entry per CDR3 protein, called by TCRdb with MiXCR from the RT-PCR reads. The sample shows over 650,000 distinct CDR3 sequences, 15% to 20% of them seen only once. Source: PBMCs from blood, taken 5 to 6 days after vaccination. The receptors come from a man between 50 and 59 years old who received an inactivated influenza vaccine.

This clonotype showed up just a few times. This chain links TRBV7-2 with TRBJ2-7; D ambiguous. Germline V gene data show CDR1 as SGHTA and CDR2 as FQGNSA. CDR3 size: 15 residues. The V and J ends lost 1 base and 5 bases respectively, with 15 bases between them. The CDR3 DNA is TGTGCCAGCAGCTTAGGGCCGAAAGCTATGGACGAGCAGTACTTC. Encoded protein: CASSLGPKAMDEQYF.

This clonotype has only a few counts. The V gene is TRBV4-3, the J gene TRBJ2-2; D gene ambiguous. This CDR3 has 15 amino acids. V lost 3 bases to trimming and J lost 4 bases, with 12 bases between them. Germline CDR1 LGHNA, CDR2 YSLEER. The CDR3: CASSQDGYFTGELFF. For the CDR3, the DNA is TGCGCCAGCAGCCAGGATGGCTACTTCACCGGGGAGCTGTTTTTT.

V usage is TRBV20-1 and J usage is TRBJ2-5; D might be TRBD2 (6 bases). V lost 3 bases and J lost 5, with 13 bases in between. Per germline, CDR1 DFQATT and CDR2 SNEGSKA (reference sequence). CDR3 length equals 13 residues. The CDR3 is CSARHAGIETQYF. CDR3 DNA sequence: TGCAGTGCTAGGCATGCGGGGATCGAGACCCAGTACTTC.

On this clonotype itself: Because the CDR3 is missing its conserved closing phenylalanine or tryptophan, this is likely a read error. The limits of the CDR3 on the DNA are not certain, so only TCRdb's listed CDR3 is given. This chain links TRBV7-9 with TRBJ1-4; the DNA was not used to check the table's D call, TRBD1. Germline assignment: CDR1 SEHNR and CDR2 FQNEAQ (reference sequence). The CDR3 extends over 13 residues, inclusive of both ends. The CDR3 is CASSLARGPAGCL.

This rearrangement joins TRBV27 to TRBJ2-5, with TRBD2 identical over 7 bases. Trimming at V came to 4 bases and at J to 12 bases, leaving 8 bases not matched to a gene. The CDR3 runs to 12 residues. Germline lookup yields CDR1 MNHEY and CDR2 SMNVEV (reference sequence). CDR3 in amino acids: CASSYAPSGEYF. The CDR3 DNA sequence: TGTGCCAGCAGTTACGCCCCTAGCGGAGAGTACTTC.

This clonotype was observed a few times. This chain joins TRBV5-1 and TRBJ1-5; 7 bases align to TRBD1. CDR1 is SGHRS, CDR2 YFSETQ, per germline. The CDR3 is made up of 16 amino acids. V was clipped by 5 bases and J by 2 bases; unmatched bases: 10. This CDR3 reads CASSLTGTSGNQPQHF. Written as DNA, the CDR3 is TGCGCCAGCAGTTTGACAGGGACGTCGGGCAATCAGCCCCAGCATTTT.

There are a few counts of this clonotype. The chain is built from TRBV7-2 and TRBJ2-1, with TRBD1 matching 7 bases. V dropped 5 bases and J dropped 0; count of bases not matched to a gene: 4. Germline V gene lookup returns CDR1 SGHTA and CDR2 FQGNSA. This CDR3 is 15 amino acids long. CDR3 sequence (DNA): TGTGCCAGCAGCGGACAGGCTAGCTCCTACAATGAGCAGTTCTTC. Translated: CASSGQASSYNEQFF.

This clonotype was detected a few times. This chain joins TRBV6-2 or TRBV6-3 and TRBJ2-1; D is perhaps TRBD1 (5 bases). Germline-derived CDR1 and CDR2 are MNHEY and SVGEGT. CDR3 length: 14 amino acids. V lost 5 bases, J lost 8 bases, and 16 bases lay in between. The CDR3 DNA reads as TGTGCCAGCAGTCCCCTACTTGACAGCGATGAGCAGTTCTTC. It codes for CASSPLLDSDEQFF.

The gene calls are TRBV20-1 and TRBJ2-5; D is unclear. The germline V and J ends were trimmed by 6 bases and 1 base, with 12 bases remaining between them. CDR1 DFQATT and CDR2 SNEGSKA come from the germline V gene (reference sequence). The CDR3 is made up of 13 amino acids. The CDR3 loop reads CSAPKKPQETQYF. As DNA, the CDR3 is TGCAGTGCCCCTAAGAAACCCCAAGAGACCCAGTACTTC.

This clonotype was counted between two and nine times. The CDR3 nucleotides are TGTGCCATCACGCGTTCGGCTACTAGCACAGATACGCAGTATTTT. This translates into CAITRSATSTDTQYF. This rearrangement joins TRBV10-3 to TRBJ2-3; D uncertain. This CDR3 has 15 residues. The germline V gene encodes CDR1 ENHRY and CDR2 SYGVKD. Trimming took off 7 bases at V and 0 bases at J, with 14 bases between the two ends.

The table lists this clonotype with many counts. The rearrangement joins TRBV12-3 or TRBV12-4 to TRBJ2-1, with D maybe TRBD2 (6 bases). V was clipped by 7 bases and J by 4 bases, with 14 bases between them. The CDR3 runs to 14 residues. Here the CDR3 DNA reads TGTGCCAGCAAACAAGATAGCGGATACAATGAGCAGTTCTTC. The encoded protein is CASKQDSGYNEQFF.

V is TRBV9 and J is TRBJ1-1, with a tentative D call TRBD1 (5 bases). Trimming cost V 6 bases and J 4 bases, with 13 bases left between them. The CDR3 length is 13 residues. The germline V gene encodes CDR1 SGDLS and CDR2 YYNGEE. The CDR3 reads CASMGLVGTEAFF. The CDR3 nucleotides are TGTGCCAGCATGGGACTGGTTGGCACTGAAGCTTTCTTT.

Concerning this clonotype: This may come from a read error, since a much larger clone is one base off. CDR3 nucleotide sequence: TGTGCCAACTCCCCTTCTGTCTCTGGGGCCAACGTCCTGACTTTC. This codes for CANSPSVSGANVLTF. The rearrangement links TRBV7-2 to TRBJ2-6; D call uncertain. This CDR3 spans 15 amino acids. V lost 10 bases and J lost 0, with 13 bases in between. Looked up from germline, CDR1 is SGHTA and CDR2 is FQGNSA.

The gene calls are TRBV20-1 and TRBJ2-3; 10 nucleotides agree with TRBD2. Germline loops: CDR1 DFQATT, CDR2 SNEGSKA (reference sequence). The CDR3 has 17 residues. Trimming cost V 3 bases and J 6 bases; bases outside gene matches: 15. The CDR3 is CSARIGLTSGDWDTQYF. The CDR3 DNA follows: TGCAGTGCTAGGATAGGGCTTACTAGCGGGGACTGGGATACGCAGTATTTT.

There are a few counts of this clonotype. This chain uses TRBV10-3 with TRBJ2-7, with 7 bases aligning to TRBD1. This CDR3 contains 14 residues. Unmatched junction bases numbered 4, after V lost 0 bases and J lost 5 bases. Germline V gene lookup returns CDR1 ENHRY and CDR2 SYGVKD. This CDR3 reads CAISESTGPHEQYF. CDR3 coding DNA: TGTGCCATCAGTGAGTCGACAGGGCCCCACGAGCAGTACTTC.

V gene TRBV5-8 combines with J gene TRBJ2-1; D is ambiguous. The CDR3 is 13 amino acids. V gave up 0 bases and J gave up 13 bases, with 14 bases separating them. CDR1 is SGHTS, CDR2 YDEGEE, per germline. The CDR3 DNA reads TGTGCCAGCAGCTTGGAAGTTCGGATTGTTCAGTTCTTC. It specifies CASSLEVRIVQFF.

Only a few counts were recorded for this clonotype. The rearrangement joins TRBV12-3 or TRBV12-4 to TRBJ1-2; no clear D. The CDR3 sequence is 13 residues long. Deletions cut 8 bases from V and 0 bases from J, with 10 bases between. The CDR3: CASGVGPNYGYTF. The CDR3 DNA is TGTGCCAGCGGGGTGGGCCCTAACTATGGCTACACCTTC.

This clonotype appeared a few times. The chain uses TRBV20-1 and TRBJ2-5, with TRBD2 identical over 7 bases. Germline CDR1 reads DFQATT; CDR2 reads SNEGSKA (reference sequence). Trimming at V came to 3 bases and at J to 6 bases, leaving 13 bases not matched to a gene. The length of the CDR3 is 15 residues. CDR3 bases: TGCAGTGCTAGTCCCCCCATAGCGGGTGGTAAGACCCAGTACTTC. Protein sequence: CSASPPIAGGKTQYF.

DNA of the CDR3: TGCGCCAGCAGTGGCGCCCCAGGACTATCTCGGACCCAGTACTTC. Amino acid sequence: CASSGAPGLSRTQYF. The chain joins TRBV10-2 to TRBJ2-5; a weak D match, TRBD2 (6 bases). The CDR3 is made up of 15 amino acids. V lost 4 bases and J 7 bases, leaving 19 bases between the germline ends. Germline lookup yields CDR1 WSHSY and CDR2 SAAADI.

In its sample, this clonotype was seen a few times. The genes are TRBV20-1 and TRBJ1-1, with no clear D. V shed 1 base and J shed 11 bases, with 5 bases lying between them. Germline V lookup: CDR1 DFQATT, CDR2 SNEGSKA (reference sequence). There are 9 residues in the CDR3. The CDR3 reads CSARGVAFF. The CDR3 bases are TGCAGTGCTAGAGGGGTGGCTTTCTTT.

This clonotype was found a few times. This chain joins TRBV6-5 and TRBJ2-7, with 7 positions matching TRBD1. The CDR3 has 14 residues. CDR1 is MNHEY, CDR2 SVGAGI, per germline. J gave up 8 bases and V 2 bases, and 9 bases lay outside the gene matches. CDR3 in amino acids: CASSYPSQGIQQYF. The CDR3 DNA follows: TGTGCCAGCAGTTACCCCTCACAGGGGATTCAGCAGTACTTC.

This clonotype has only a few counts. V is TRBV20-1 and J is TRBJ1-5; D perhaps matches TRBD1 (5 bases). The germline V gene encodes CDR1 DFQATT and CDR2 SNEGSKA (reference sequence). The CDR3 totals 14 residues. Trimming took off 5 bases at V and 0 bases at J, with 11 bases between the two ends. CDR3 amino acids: CSAGDLNSNQPQHF. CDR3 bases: TGCAGTGCTGGGGACCTCAATAGCAATCAGCCCCAGCATTTT.

This chain's CDR3 is CASSTRHYQDTQYF. The CDR3 DNA reads TGTGCCAGCAGCACCAGACACTACCAGGATACGCAGTATTTT. The J gene is TRBJ2-3, the V gene TRBV7-9; the D is unclear. V was clipped by 5 bases and J by 6 bases, with 15 bases between them. CDR1 and CDR2 from the germline V gene are SEHNR and FQNEAQ (reference sequence). The CDR3 runs to 14 residues.

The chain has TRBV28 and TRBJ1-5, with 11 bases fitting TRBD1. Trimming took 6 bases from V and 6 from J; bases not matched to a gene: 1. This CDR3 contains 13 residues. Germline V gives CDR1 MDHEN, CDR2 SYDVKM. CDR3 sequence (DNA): TGTGCCAGCAGAGGACAGGGGGCTCAGCCCCAGCATTTT. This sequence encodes CASRGQGAQPQHF.

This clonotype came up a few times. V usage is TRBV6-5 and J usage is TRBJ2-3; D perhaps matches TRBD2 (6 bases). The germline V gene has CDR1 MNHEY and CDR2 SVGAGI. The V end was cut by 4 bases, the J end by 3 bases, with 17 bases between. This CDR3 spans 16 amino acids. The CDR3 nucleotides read TGTGCCAGCAGTTCGTACGGGAGCGGAAGGACAGATACGCAGTATTTT. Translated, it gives CASSSYGSGRTDTQYF.

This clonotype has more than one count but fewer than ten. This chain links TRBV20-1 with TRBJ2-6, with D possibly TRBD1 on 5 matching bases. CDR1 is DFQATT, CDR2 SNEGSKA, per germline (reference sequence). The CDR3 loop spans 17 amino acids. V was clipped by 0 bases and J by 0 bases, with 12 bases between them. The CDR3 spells CSARERQRSSGANVLTF. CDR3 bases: TGCAGTGCTAGAGAGAGACAGAGAAGCTCTGGGGCCAACGTCCTGACTTTC.

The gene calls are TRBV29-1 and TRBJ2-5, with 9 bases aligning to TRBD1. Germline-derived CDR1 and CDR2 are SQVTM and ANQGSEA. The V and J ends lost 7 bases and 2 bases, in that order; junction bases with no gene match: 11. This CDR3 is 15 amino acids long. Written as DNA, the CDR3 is TGCAGCGCCGTAGGGACAGGGAGACAACAAGAGACCCAGTACTTC. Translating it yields CSAVGTGRQQETQYF.